What follows is one TCR beta chain and its context. The antigen remains undetermined. Trimming removed 6 bases at V and 9 bases at J, with 17 bases between. The germline CDR1 and CDR2 sequences are MNHNS and SASEGT. This CDR3 spans 13 amino acids. With random hexamers, reverse transcription was performed on about 0.5 to 1 ug of RNA. The amplification used immunoSEQ multiplex PCR on TCR beta CDR3; it spanned 54 Vbeta and 13 Jbeta. TCRdb ran MiXCR on the immunoSEQ multiplex PCR reads and lists one entry per CDR3 protein. Of around 190,000 distinct CDR3 sequences in the sample, roughly 92% were seen once. Sequencing of TCR beta was performed on blood CD8+ T cells and on blood CD4+ T cells. These data come from a study of CD8 T cells in Susac syndrome. Study outcomes and limitations: The number of individuals included in the study's TCR sequencing and HLA analysis was acknowledged as relatively small.

The chain is built from TRBV6-1 and TRBJ1-2, with unresolved D. The source of this sequence is a human donor in good health. The sample was CD4+ T cells from PBMCs. The chain's CDR3 is CASRLGAGGSYTF. The CDR3 DNA reads as TGTGCCAGCAGGCTAGGAGCGGGTGGTAGCTACACCTTC.